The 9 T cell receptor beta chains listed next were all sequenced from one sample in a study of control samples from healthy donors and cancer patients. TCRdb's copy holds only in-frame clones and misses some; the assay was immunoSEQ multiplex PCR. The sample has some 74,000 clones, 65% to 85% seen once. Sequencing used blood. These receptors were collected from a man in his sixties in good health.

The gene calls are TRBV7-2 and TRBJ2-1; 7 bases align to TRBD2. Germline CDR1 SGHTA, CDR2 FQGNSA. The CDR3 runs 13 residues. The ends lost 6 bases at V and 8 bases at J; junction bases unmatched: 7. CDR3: CASRIEGRDEQFF. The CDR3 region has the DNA TGTGCCAGCAGAATAGAGGGGAGGGATGAGCAGTTCTTC.

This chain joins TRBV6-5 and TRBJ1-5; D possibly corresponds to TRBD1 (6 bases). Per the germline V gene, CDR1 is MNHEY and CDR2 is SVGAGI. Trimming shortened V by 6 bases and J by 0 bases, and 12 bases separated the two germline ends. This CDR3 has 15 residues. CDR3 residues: CASRDGQYSNQPQHF. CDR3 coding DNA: TGTGCCAGCAGGGATGGACAGTATAGCAATCAGCCCCAGCATTTT.

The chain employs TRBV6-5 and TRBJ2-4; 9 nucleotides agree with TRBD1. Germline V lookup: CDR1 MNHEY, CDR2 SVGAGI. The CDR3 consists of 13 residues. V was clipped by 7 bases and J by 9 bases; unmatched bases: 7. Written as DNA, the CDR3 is TGTGCCAGCAAAAGACAGGGGGGCGGCATTCAGTACTTC. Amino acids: CASKRQGGGIQYF.

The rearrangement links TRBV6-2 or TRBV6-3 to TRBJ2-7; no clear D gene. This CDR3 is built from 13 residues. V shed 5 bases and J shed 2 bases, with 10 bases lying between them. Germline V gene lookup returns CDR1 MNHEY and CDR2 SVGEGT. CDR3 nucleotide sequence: TGTGCCAGCAGTCACTTGCGGCCCTACGAGCAGTACTTC. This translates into CASSHLRPYEQYF.

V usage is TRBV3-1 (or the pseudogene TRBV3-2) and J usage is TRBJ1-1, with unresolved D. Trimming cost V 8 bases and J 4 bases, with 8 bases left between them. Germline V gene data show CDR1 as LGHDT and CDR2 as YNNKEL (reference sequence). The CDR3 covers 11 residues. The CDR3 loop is CASRRGTEAFF. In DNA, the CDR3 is TGTGCCAGCCGCCGGGGCACTGAAGCTTTCTTT.

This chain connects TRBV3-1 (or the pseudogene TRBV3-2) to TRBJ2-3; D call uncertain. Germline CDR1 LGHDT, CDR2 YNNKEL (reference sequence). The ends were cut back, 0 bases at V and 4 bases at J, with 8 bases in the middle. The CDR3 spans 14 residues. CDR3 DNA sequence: TGTGCCAGCAGCCAAGACCGGGTTCCAGATACGCAGTATTTT. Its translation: CASSQDRVPDTQYF.

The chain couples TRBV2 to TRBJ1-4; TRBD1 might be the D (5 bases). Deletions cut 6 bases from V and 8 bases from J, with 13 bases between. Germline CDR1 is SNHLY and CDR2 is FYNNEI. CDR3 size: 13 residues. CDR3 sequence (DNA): TGTGCCAGCAGGCGGCAGGGTCGCGAAAAACTGTTTTTT. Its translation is CASRRQGREKLFF.

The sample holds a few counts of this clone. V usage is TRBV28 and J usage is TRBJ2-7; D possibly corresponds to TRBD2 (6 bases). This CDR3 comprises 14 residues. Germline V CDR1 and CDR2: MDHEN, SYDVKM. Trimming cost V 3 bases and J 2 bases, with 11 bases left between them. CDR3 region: CASSFLASTYEQYF. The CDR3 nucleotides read TGTGCCAGCAGTTTTCTAGCGTCTACCTACGAGCAGTACTTC.

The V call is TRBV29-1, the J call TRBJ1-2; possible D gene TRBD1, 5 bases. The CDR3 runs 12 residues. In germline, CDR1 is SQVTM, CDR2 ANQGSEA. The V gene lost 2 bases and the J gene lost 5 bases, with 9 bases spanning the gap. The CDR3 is CSVEQGGYGYTF. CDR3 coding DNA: TGCAGCGTTGAACAGGGTGGTTATGGCTACACCTTC.